The source of this TCR beta chain is a study of CD8 T cells in Susac syndrome. The CD8+ and CD4+ T cells were isolated magnetically using a negative isolation approach, whereas the TEMRA cells were enriched by FACS. cDNA came from roughly 0.47 to 1 ug RNA primed by random hexamers. The authors amplified TCR beta CDR3 across 54 Vbeta and 13 Jbeta using immunoSEQ multiplex PCR. A single record per CDR3 protein comes from TCRdb applying MiXCR to the immunoSEQ multiplex PCR reads. The sample lists approximately 200,000 distinct CDR3 sequences; around 93% were seen once. The sequence derives from a human donor with multiple sclerosis. Specimen: CD4+ T cells from PBMCs.

Here the CDR3 DNA reads TGCAGCGTCCCAGAGGGCAGGGGAAACTATGGCTACACCTTC. Its protein product is CSVPEGRGNYGYTF. V usage is TRBV29-1 and J usage is TRBJ1-2; a possible D gene is TRBD1 (6 bases). Germline-derived CDR1 and CDR2 are SQVTM and ANQGSEA. V was clipped by 6 bases and J by 2 bases, with 16 bases between them. The CDR3 covers 14 residues.